This TCR beta chain was obtained from a study of vaccination and CD4 T cells after COVID-19. Overall study context: Each enrolled participant received a two-dose regimen of either BNT162b2 or mRNA-1273 vaccine. Findings and limits, study-wide: Median SARS-CoV-2-reactive clonotypes rose from approximately 23 to 38, not significantly.

Described treatment: roughly nine-day PBMC culture with coronavirus spike peptide pools or control peptides (ViraFEST assay). ViraFEST grew antigen-specific T cells using peptide pools, then sequenced TCRs. Researchers grew the cells for roughly ten days and then pulled out CD4+ T cells by negative selection. Sequence data for DNA of cultured CD4+ T cells were generated by the Oncomine TCR Beta short-read assay. Each CDR3 protein gets one entry after TCRdb re-called the PCR reads with MiXCR. This sample has roughly 19,000 distinct CDR3 sequences, with roughly three fifths found just once. This CDR3 has 15 residues. V was trimmed by 0 bases and J by 2 bases, leaving 9 bases between them. CDR1 LGHNA and CDR2 YSLEER come from the germline V gene. Points on this clonotype: Its antigen is as yet unknown.

The chain employs TRBV4-3 and TRBJ2-3; D is undetermined. This clonotype was sampled from a human donor who had recovered from COVID-19. The sample in question was CD4+ T cells from blood, cultured in vitro, obtained before SARS-CoV-2 vaccination. The CDR3 sequence: CASSQEIAITDTQYF. The CDR3 DNA sequence: TGCGCCAGCAGCCAAGAAATAGCTATCACAGATACGCAGTATTTT.